The subject of this entry is one T cell receptor beta chain. MiXCR was run by TCRdb on the RT-PCR reads, yielding one entry per CDR3 protein. This sample has a few hundred thousand distinct CDR3 sequences, with about 37% found just once. Trimming removed 2 bases from V and 4 bases from J, with 16 bases in between. CDR1 and CDR2 (germline): SGHRS, YFSETQ. This CDR3 has 16 residues. The source of the sample is a study of patients and donors after allogeneic stem cell transplantation. The chain joins TRBV5-1 to TRBJ1-5; no definite D call. The TCR originated in a human donor who was either an allogeneic HSCT recipient or a stem cell or donor lymphocyte infusion donor (not recorded which). It is not recorded whose cells these are; they may come from a transplant donor. Sequences were obtained from blood, either unsorted or a sorted T cell fraction (not recorded which). CDR3 sequence (DNA): TGCGCCAGCAGCTTTGGTCCCTCTCGGGATAATCAGCCCCAGCATTTT. This codes for CASSFGPSRDNQPQHF.